Shown below are 21 T cell receptor beta chains from a single sample sequenced in a study of breast tumors, draining lymph nodes, adjacent tissues. Axillary draining lymph nodes of breast cancer patients supplied the node samples. TCRdb reanalysed the multiplex PCR reads using MiXCR and keeps one entry per CDR3 protein. This sample has 140,000 to 150,000 distinct CDR3 sequences, with roughly 33% found just once. Specimen: axillary lymph node tissue. The receptors derive from a female donor with breast cancer. Some clones in this sample may be carry-over from other donors' samples.

About this clonotype: A junction end diverges from the germline sequence, so it may reflect a read error. The V gene is TRBV12-5, the J gene TRBJ1-2, with D possibly being TRBD1 (6 bases). This CDR3 comprises 15 residues. In germline, CDR1 is LGHNT, CDR2 FRNRAP. CDR3 nucleotides: TGCGCTAGTGGTTTGGTTGGGGGGGGGGCGTATGGCTACACCTTC. This translates into CASGLVGGGAYGYTF.

This clonotype was detected many times. This chain links TRBV2 with TRBJ2-5; 8 bases are shared with TRBD2. Germline V gene lookup returns CDR1 SNHLY and CDR2 FYNNEI. This CDR3 region has 15 residues. V was pared by 7 bases and J by 2 bases, with 9 bases of the junction left unmatched. The CDR3, as DNA: TGTGCCAGCACGGTCGAAACTAGCGGACAAGAGACCCAGTACTTC. The encoded protein is CASTVETSGQETQYF.

This clonotype was counted ten times or more. This chain links TRBV30 with TRBJ2-7; TRBD2 might be the D (6 bases). The CDR3 length is 13 residues. The V end lost 4 bases, the J end lost 0 bases, and 10 bases lay between the germline ends. CDR1 is GTSNPN and CDR2 is SVGIG in the germline V gene (reference sequence). CDR3 region: CAWTVGGSYEQYF. CDR3 DNA: TGTGCCTGGACTGTCGGGGGCTCCTACGAGCAGTACTTC.

This clonotype was observed at least ten times. The V gene is TRBV25-1, the J gene TRBJ2-1, with 11 bases identical to TRBD2. The V segment lost 0 bases and the J segment 6 bases; nucleotides outside the gene matches: 4. Germline assignment: CDR1 MGHDK and CDR2 SYGVNS. CDR3 length: 16 residues. This chain's CDR3 is CASSEYRLAGGNEQFF. In DNA, the CDR3 is TGTGCCAGCAGTGAATATAGGCTAGCGGGGGGCAATGAGCAGTTCTTC.

In its sample, this clonotype was seen many times. The chain combines TRBV4-2 with TRBJ2-1; 7 nucleotides match TRBD2. The length of the CDR3 is 17 residues. From germline, CDR1 is LGHNA and CDR2 YNFKEQ. Losses at the gene ends were 4 bases for V and 5 bases for J; bases not matched to a gene: 14. CDR3 in amino acids: CASSPTSRVGGDNEQFF. Written as DNA, the CDR3 is TGTGCCAGCAGCCCGACTAGCCGGGTGGGGGGAGACAATGAGCAGTTCTTC.

The chain combines TRBV29-1 with TRBJ1-2; D remains ambiguous. This CDR3 has 11 residues. Germline V gives CDR1 SQVTM, CDR2 ANQGSEA. V dropped 4 bases and J dropped 7 bases, with 10 bases sitting between them. Here the CDR3 DNA reads TGCAGCGTTGTGGCAGGAGGTGGCTACACCTTC. Residues: CSVVAGGGYTF.

Remarks on this clonotype: No conserved phenylalanine or tryptophan ends this CDR3, so it is likely a read error. The DNA is left out, because the CDR3 cannot be placed on it with certainty; the CDR3 is given as TCRdb lists it. The CDR3 loop is CASSEQGSCSL. The V call is TRBV2, the J call TRBJ1-6; the table's D gene call, TRBD1, was not cross checked with the DNA. The CDR3 is 11 residues long, ends included. Germline V CDR1 and CDR2: SNHLY, FYNNEI.

This clonotype has at least ten counts. The chain carries TRBV29-1 and TRBJ1-2; D call uncertain. Germline CDR1 reads SQVTM; CDR2 reads ANQGSEA. V was clipped by 6 bases and J by 7 bases, with 6 bases between them. The CDR3 has 9 residues. CDR3 loop: CSVDRGYTF. The CDR3 DNA follows: TGCAGCGTCGACCGTGGCTACACCTTC.

This clonotype was recorded only once. The rearrangement links TRBV20-1 to TRBJ1-2, with D tentatively TRBD1 (6 bases). This CDR3 has 11 amino acids. The germline gives CDR1 DFQATT, CDR2 SNEGSKA (reference sequence). Trimming stripped 3 bases from V and 6 bases from J, with 8 bases between. The CDR3: CSASRGDGYTF. The CDR3 DNA reads as TGCAGTGCTAGTAGGGGGGATGGCTACACCTTC.

For this clonotype: This may be a read error, as it is one base from a much larger clone. This chain joins TRBV6-6 and TRBJ2-7; tentatively, D is TRBD2 (6 bases). The V gene's germline CDR1 is MNHNY and CDR2 SVGAGI (reference sequence). This CDR3 contains 12 residues. The CDR3: CASSPGRYERYV. Here the CDR3 DNA reads TGTGCCAGCAGTCCCGGGAGATACGAGCGGTACGTC.

The chain carries TRBV11-2 and TRBJ2-1; D is possibly TRBD1 or TRBD2 (6 bases each). The CDR3 consists of 16 residues. Germline CDR1 is SGHAT and CDR2 is FQNNGV. The V gene lost 6 bases and the J gene lost 4 bases, with 19 bases spanning the gap. The CDR3 region is CASRGGQGGGYNEQFF. The CDR3, as DNA: TGTGCCAGCAGGGGCGGCCAAGGAGGGGGATACAATGAGCAGTTCTTC. Based on the CDR3 plus reference TRBV11-2 and TRBJ2-1, the full variable domain is EAGVAQSPRYKIIEKRQSVAFWCNPISGHATLYWYQQILGQGPKLLIQFQNNGVVDDSQLPKDRFSAERLKGVDSTLKIQPAKLEDSAVYLCASRGGQGGGYNEQFFGPGTRLTVL.

In this sample, this clonotype turned up many times. The rearrangement uses TRBV9 and TRBJ2-1; D call uncertain. The CDR3 extends over 13 amino acids. Germline lookup yields CDR1 SGDLS and CDR2 YYNGEE. Trimming removed 0 bases from V and 7 bases from J, with 8 bases in between. Written as DNA, the CDR3 is TGTGCCAGCAGCGTAGACGATGGAAATGAGCAGTTCTTC. Translating it yields CASSVDDGNEQFF.

In its sample, this clonotype was seen many times. The chain links TRBV12-3 or TRBV12-4 to TRBJ1-5, with D possibly TRBD1 on 5 matching bases. The CDR3 consists of 15 residues. The germline V and J ends were trimmed by 3 bases and 2 bases, with 11 bases remaining between them. The CDR3 coding sequence is TGTGCCAGCAGTTTGAGCAGGGAACGCAATCAGCCCCAGCATTTT. Protein: CASSLSRERNQPQHF.

The chain employs TRBV7-2 and TRBJ1-1; D is undetermined. Germline assignment: CDR1 SGHTA and CDR2 FQGNSA. V gave up 2 bases and J gave up 5 bases, with 3 bases separating them. CDR3 length: 11 residues. Here the CDR3 reads CASSLITEAFF. CDR3 bases: TGTGCCAGCAGCTTAATTACTGAAGCTTTCTTT.

About this clonotype itself: A much larger clone lies one base from this, so it may be a read error. As the CDR3 is not closed by the conserved phenylalanine or tryptophan, this likely results from a read error. The rearrangement joins TRBV6-5 to TRBJ2-5; tentatively, D is TRBD1 or TRBD2 (5 bases each). CDR1 and CDR2 from the germline V gene are MNHEY and SVGAGI. The CDR3 consists of 14 residues. V shed 3 bases and J shed 2 bases, with 10 bases lying between them. CDR3 nucleotides: TGTGCCAGCAGTTATGGGGGAAAACAAGAGACCCAGTACTCC. This gives the protein CASSYGGKQETQYS.

J is TRBJ2-1 and V is TRBV5-1; 9 bases are a match to TRBD2. Trimming cost V 1 base and J 4 bases; bases outside gene matches: 3. Germline assignment: CDR1 SGHRS and CDR2 YFSETQ. CDR3 size: 15 residues. DNA for the CDR3: TGCGCCAGCAGCTTGACCAGCGGGGGGTACAATGAGCAGTTCTTC. Its translation is CASSLTSGGYNEQFF.

The chain links TRBV7-3 to TRBJ2-5; 8 bases map to TRBD1. Per the germline V gene, CDR1 is SGHTA and CDR2 is FQGTGA. The length of the CDR3 is 16 residues. Germline trimming cut 3 bases from V and 4 bases from J; bases unmatched to any gene: 10. CDR3 in DNA: TGTGCCAGCAGCTTGACCCAAAACAGGGGGAGAGAGACCCAGTACTTC. It translates to CASSLTQNRGRETQYF.

This chain joins TRBV20-1 and TRBJ1-2, with D perhaps matching TRBD1 (6 bases). CDR1 and CDR2 from the germline V gene are DFQATT and SNEGSKA (reference sequence). Trimming shortened V by 5 bases and J by 3 bases, and 10 bases separated the two germline ends. The CDR3 runs 12 residues. The CDR3 DNA reads as TGCAGTGCTCCAGGGGAGGACTATGGCTACACCTTC. It codes for CSAPGEDYGYTF.

In this sample, this clonotype turned up many times. The genes are TRBV3-1 and TRBJ2-7; the D gene could be TRBD1 or TRBD2 (6 bases each). From germline, CDR1 is LGHDT and CDR2 YNNKEL (reference sequence). The CDR3 has 13 residues. The ends were cut back, 4 bases at V and 4 bases at J, with 11 bases in the middle. CDR3 region: CASSLTRGYEQYF. CDR3 nucleotide sequence: TGTGCCAGCAGCCTGACTAGGGGGTACGAGCAGTACTTC.

Concerning this clonotype: A much bigger clone sits one base away, suggesting this may be a read error. This chain connects TRBV7-6 to TRBJ1-2; 8 bases agree with TRBD1. This CDR3 spans 15 amino acids. The germline V gene has CDR1 SGHVS and CDR2 FNYEAQ. CDR3 amino acids: CASSRGGATGDHYPF. In nucleotides, the CDR3 is TGTGCCAGCAGCCGCGGAGGCGCGACAGGGGATCACTACCCCTTC.

This clonotype has ten or more counts. The chain is built from TRBV5-1 and TRBJ1-5, with D maybe TRBD1 (6 bases). V gave up 5 bases and J gave up 0 bases, with 12 bases separating them. Per the germline V gene, CDR1 is SGHRS and CDR2 is YFSETQ. The CDR3 totals 15 residues. CDR3 sequence (DNA): TGCGCCAGCAGGTTTGGGACAAATAGCAATCAGCCCCAGCATTTT. Translating it yields CASRFGTNSNQPQHF.